This T cell receptor beta chain is drawn from a study of response to subunit inactivated influenza vaccine (dated by TCRdb to the late 2010s). Study-level background: To follow how T cells responded to a trivalent subunit inactivated influenza vaccine, the researchers relied on deep quantitative profiling of the T cell receptor repertoire.

This clonotype has only a few counts. The antigen it recognizes is unknown. The input lacks base qualities; no much larger clone sits a single base away. Library preparation employed RT-PCR. Sequencing was performed on an Illumina HiSeq 2500. TCRdb handled the public reads itself, with Q25 trimming in fastp and clone calling in MiXCR, and kept productive beta chains. Entries that share a CDR3 protein sequence are merged under the most common genes and DNA. The sample has fewer than 550,000 distinct CDR3 sequences on record, 25% of them singletons. The ten largest clones represent 1.5% to 2% of the sample. Findings and caveats that apply to the study as a whole: The authors suggested that each seasonal influenza vaccination may recruit only a limited number of new T cells.

The germline V gene supplies CDR1 KGHDR and CDR2 SFDVKD. The CDR3 has 15 amino acids, counting the end cysteine and phenylalanine. CDR3 DNA is the only sequence kept; it has 45 bases, read in frame from the first base. The germline ends are 14 bases apart after V is trimmed by 5 bases and J by 1 base. The chain links TRBV24-1 with TRBJ2-7; TRBD1 is perhaps the D gene, given 5 matching bases. The source is a middle-aged man who received an inactivated influenza vaccine. Donor details come from another sample of the same person, matched by shared clones. The starting material was CD4+ T cells sorted from PBMCs, obtained more than 4 days after vaccination. For the CDR3, the sequence is CATSAQQDGSYEQYF. The DNA reads as follows: TGTGCCACCAGTGCCCAACAGGACGGATCCTACGAGCAGTACTTC.